This T cell receptor beta chain is drawn from a study of CD8 T cells in ankylosing spondylitis. Notes on the study in general: Disease-associated clones were reportedly significantly overrepresented in matched ankylosing spondylitis synovial fluid. Disease-linked clones were CD8+ and relatively rare in peripheral blood. Some of the motif variants had earlier been found in reactive arthritis patients' fluid and blood.

Many counts were recorded for this clonotype. Its antigen is not known. The TCR beta libraries were generated through quantitative 5'-RACE incorporating molecular barcodes. TCRdb reanalysed the 5' RACE reads using MiXCR and keeps one entry per CDR3 protein. This sample has around 30,000 distinct CDR3 sequences, with 7.2% found just once. The length of the CDR3 is 12 residues. CDR1 is DFQATT and CDR2 is SNEGSKA in the germline V gene (reference sequence). V was shortened by 0 bases and J by 10 bases, with 12 bases between the two germline ends. The clonotype originates from a male donor with ankylosing spondylitis or in good health (not recorded which). The chain combines TRBV20-1 with TRBJ2-5, with D unclear. Sequencing was performed on blood, either unsorted or a sorted T cell fraction (not recorded which). For the CDR3, the DNA is TGCAGTGCTAGAGATCCAGGCCAAGACCAGTACTTC. Encoded protein: CSARDPGQDQYF.